This T cell receptor (beta chain) stems from a study of cytomegalovirus exposure and HLA in healthy donors (dated 2017 in TCRdb). Background on the whole study: A later analysis indicated that the 120 or so validation repertoires were generated on the platform also employed for the 700 or so repertoires of the first cohort. The study aimed to test whether cataloging public T cell receptors could reveal signatures of past pathogen exposure. In addition to the first cohort of 500 to 850 subjects, a separate validation cohort of some 120 different subjects was used. High-throughput TCR immunosequencing, statistical association of individual TCRs with disease status, and machine learning were combined to predict cytomegalovirus infection status. General conclusions and limits of the study: A few of the identified cytomegalovirus-associated TCR beta chains were confirmed in vitro to be specific for cytomegalovirus antigens. The study gave a list of about 160 TCR beta chains associated with cytomegalovirus. A later analysis lacked HLA typing for the validation cohort, so it scored co-occurrence in that cohort across all 110 or so repertoires. Cytomegalovirus status was reported to be diagnosed by the classifier with high specificity and sensitivity in both the original and validation cohorts. A later analysis found that TCRs clustered in the first cohort also tended to co-occur in the 95 to 150 validation repertoires, with about 94% of cluster scores above 0. Across donors, most TCR sequences were observed very rarely, whereas some public TCRs were present in many individuals. According to the authors, the approach could potentially be generalized to other disease states and immunological phenotypes.

V was cut back by 0 bases and J by 3 bases, leaving a gap of 22 bases between them. The germline V gene specifies SGHRS as CDR1 and YFSETQ as CDR2. From the cysteine through the phenylalanine, the CDR3 covers 18 amino acids. Of the read, only the CDR3 DNA is kept; its 54 bases are in frame from base 1. The library was obtained by the immunoSEQ multiplex PCR assay. Under the source paper's analysis protocol: A statistical classification framework was built for diagnosing cytomegalovirus status from the catalog of TCR beta chain sequences. TCRdb mirrors the immuneACCESS table, restricted to in-frame sequences. Some clones are absent from its copies; in checked studies, under half trace to an unresolved V gene, and the reason for the others is unknown. The V and J calls and clone size were taken over from that table, and D and trimming were inferred from the DNA. The sample table contains tens of thousands of clones; only one count was recorded for roughly 94% of them. The ten largest clones take up nearly 4.5% of the sample.

Comments on this clone: There is no known antigen for this receptor. Base-call qualities are not available, and no considerably larger clone is one nucleotide away.

Separate from the approximately 730-subject first cohort, the validation cohort of more than 90 subjects was the group to which the donors belonged. Here the chain combines TRBV5-1 and TRBJ2-7; the D gene is unclear. This clonotype was sampled from a man younger than 35 in good health and CMV-seropositive. Specimen: PBMCs. The DNA is as follows: TGCGCCAGCAGCTTGGCGGTGTCCGGCGGCAATGTACTCTACGAGCAGTACTTC. Its protein reads: CASSLAVSGGNVLYEQYF.